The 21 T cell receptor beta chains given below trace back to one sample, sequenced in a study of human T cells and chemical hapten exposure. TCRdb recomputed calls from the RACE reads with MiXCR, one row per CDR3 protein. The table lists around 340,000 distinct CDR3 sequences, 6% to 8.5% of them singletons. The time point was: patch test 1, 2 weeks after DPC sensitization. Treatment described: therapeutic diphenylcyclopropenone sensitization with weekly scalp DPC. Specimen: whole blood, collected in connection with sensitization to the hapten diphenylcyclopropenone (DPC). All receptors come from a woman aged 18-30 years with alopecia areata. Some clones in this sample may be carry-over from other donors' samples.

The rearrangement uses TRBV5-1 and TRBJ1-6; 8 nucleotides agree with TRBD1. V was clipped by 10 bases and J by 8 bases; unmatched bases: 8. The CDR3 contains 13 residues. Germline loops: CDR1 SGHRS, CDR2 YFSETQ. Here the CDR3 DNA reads TGCGCCTCCTCGGGACAGGTTGATTCACCCCTCCACTTT. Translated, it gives CASSGQVDSPLHF.

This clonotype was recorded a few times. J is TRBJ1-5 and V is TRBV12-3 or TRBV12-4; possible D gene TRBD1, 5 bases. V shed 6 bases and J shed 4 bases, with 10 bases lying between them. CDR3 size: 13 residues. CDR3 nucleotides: TGTGCCAGCAGCCTACAGGTGAATCAGCCCCAGCATTTT. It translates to CASSLQVNQPQHF.

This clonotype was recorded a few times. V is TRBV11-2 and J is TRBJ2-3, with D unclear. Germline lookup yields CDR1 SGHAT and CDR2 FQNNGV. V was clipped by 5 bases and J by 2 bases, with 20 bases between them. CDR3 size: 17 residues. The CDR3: CASSPTLNLRDTDTQYF. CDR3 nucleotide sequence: TGTGCCAGCAGCCCAACCCTAAACTTAAGAGACACAGATACGCAGTATTTT.

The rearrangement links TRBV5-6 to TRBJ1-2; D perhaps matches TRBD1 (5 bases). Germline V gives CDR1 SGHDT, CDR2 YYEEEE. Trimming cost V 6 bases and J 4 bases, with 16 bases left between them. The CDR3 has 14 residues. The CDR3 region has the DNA TGTGCCAGCATCCTGATAGGGGAAAGCTATGGCTACACCTTC. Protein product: CASILIGESYGYTF.

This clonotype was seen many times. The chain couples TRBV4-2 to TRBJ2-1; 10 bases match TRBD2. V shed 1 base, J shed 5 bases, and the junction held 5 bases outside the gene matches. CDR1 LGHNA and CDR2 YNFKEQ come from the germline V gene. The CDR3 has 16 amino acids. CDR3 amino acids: CASSQAELAGNNEQFF. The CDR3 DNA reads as TGTGCCAGCAGCCAAGCCGAACTAGCGGGAAACAATGAGCAGTTCTTC.

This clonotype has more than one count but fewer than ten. CDR3 DNA sequence: TGTGCCAGCGGGCTGGGGACCGTTGACTATGGCTACACCTTC. This encodes CASGLGTVDYGYTF. The chain has TRBV28 and TRBJ1-2; D is possibly TRBD1 (5 bases). Trimming stripped 8 bases from V and 3 bases from J, with 16 bases between. The CDR3 extends over 14 amino acids. CDR1 MDHEN and CDR2 SYDVKM come from the germline V gene.

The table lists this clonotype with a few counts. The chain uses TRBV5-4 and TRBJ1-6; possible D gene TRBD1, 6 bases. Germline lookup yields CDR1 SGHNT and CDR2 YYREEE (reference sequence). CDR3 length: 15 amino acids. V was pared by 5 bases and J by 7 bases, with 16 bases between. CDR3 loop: CASRLQGIRNSPLHF. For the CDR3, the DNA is TGTGCCAGCAGATTGCAGGGGATTCGAAATTCACCCCTCCACTTT. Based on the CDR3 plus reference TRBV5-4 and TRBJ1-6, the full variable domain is ETGVTQSPTHLIKTRGQQVTLRCSSQSGHNTVSWYQQALGQGPQFIFQYYREEENGRGNFPPRFSGLQFPNYSSELNVNALELDDSALYLCASRLQGIRNSPLHFGNGTRLTVT.

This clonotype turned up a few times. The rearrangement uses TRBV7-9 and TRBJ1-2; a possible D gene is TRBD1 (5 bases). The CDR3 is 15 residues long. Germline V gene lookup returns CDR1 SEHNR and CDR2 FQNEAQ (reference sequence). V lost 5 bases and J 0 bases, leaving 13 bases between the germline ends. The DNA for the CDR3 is TGTGCCAGCAGCCCCGGCGGGGCAACTAACTATGGCTACACCTTC. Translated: CASSPGGATNYGYTF.

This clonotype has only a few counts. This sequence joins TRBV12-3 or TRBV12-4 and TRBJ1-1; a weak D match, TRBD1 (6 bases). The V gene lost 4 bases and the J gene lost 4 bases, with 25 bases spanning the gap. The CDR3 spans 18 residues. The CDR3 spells CASSSHREGSDFGTEAFF. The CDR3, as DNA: TGTGCCAGCAGTTCACACAGGGAGGGATCTGATTTCGGCACTGAAGCTTTCTTT.

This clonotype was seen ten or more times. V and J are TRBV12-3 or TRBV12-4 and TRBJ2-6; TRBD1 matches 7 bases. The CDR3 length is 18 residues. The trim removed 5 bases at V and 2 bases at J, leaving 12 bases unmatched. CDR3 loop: CASSPWTGRVPGANVLTF. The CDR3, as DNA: TGTGCCAGCAGTCCGTGGACAGGACGGGTACCTGGGGCCAACGTCCTGACTTTC.

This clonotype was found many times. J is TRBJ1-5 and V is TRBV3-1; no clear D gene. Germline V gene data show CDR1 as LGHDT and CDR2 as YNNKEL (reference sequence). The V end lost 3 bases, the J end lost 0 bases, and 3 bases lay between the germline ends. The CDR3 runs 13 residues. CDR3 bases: TGTGCCAGCAGCCAGTATAGCAATCAGCCCCAGCATTTT. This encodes CASSQYSNQPQHF.

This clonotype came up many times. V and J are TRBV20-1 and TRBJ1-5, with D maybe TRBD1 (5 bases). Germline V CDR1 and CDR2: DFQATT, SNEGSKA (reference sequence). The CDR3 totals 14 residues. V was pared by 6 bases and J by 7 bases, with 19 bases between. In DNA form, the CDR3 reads TGCAGTGCGCCGTTGAGGGGCGTTGGACAGCCCCAGCATTTT. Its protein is CSAPLRGVGQPQHF.

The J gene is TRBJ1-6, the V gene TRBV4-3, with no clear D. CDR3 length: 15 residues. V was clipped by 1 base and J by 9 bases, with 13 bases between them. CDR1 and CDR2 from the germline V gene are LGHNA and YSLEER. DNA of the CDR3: TGCGCCAGCAGCCAAGGGACGGCGGGTAGTTCACCCCTCCACTTT. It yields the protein CASSQGTAGSSPLHF.

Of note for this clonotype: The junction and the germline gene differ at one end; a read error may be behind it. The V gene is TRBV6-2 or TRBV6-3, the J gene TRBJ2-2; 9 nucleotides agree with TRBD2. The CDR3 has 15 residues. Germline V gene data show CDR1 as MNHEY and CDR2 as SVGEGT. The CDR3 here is CASRGTSRNAGELFF. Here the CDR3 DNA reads TGTGCCAGCAGAGGGACTAGCCGGAACGCCGGGGAGCTGTTTTTT.

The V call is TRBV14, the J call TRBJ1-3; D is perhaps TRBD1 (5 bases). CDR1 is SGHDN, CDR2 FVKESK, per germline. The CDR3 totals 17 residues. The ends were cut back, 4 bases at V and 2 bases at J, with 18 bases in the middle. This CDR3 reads CASSRRIRDPPGNTIYF. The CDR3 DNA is TGTGCCAGCAGCCGAAGAATACGGGACCCTCCTGGAAACACCATATATTTT.

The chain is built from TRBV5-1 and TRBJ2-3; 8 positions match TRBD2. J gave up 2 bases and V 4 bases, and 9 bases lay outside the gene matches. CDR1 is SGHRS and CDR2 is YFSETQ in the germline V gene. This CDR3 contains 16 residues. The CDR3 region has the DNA TGCGCCAGCAGCCCACTCGGACTAGCCGCCACAGATACGCAGTATTTT. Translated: CASSPLGLAATDTQYF.

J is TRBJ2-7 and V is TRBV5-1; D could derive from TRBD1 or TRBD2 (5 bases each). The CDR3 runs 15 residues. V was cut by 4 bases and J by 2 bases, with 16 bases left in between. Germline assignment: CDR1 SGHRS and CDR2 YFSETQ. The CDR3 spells CASSRDTGGPYEQYF. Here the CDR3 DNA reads TGCGCCAGCAGCCGGGATACAGGCGGACCCTACGAGCAGTACTTC.

The CDR3 coding sequence is TGTGCCAGCAGTCCCTCCCCCCGCATGTATGGCTACACCTTC. Translating it yields CASSPSPRMYGYTF. The J gene is TRBJ1-2, the V gene TRBV6-1, with no clear D. V dropped 5 bases and J dropped 5 bases, with 15 bases sitting between them. CDR3 length equals 14 residues. Germline lookup yields CDR1 MNHNS and CDR2 SASEGT.

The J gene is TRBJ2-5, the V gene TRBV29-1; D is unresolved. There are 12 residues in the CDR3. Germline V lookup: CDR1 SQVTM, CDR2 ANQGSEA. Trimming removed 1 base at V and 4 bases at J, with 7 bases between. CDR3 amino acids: CSVEVTTETQYF. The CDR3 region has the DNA TGCAGCGTTGAAGTTACCACAGAGACCCAGTACTTC. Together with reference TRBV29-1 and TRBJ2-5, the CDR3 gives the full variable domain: SAVISQKPSRDICQRGTSLTIQCQVDSQVTMMFWYRQQPGQSLTLIATANQGSEATYESGFVIDKFPISRPNLTFSTLTVSNMSPEDSSIYLCSVEVTTETQYFGPGTRLLVL.

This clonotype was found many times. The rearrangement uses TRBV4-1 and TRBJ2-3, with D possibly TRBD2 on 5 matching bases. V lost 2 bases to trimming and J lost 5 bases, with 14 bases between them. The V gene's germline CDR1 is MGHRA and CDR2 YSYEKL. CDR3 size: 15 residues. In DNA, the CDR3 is TGCGCCAGCAGCCAATCCGGACTGGTAAGAGATACGCAGTATTTT. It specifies CASSQSGLVRDTQYF.

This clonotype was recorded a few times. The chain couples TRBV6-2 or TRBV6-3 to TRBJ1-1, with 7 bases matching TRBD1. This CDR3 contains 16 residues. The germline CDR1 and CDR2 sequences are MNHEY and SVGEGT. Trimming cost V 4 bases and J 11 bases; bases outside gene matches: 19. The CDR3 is CASSSTSINRGGWAFF. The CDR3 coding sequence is TGTGCCAGCAGTTCCACAAGTATAAACAGGGGCGGCTGGGCTTTCTTT.